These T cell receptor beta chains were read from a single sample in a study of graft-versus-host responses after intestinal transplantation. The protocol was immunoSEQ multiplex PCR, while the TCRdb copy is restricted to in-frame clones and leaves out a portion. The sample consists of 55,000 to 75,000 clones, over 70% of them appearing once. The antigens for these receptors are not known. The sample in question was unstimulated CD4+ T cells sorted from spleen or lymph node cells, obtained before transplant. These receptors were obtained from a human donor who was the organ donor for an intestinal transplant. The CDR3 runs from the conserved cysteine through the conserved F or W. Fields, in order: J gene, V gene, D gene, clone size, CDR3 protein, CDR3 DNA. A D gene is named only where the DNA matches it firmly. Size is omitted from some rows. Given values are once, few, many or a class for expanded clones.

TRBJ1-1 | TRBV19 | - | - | CASSYRELNTEAFF | TGTGCCAGTAGCTACCGGGAGCTTAACACTGAAGCTTTCTTT
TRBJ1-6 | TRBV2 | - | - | CASSIQGTPNSPLHF | TGTGCCAGCAGTATACAGGGAACCCCCAATTCACCCCTCCACTTT
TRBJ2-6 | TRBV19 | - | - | CASTQFSGANVLTF | TGTGCCAGTACCCAGTTCTCTGGGGCCAACGTCCTGACTTTC
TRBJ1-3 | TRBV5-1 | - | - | CASTRGNTIYF | TGCGCCAGCACGCGTGGAAACACCATATATTTT
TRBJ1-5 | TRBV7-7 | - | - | CASSLSPSQPQHF | TGTGCTAGCAGCTTATCTCCGTCTCAGCCCCAGCATTTT
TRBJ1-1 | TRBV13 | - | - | CASTGGVSGTEAFF | TGTGCCAGCACCGGGGGTGTATCTGGCACTGAAGCTTTCTTT
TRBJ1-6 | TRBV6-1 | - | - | CASSGYDRIDSPLHF | TGTGCCAGCAGTGGTTACGACAGGATTGATTCACCCCTCCACTTT
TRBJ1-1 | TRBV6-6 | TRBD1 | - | CASSKEGANTEAFF | TGTGCCAGCAGCAAAGAGGGGGCGAACACTGAAGCTTTCTTT
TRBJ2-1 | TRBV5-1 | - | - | CASSLGGGQYNEQFF | TGCGCCAGCAGCTTGGGCGGGGGCCAGTACAATGAGCAGTTCTTC
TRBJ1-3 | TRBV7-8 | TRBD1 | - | CASSRTGPGNTIYF | TGTGCCAGCAGCCGGACAGGGCCTGGAAACACCATATATTTT
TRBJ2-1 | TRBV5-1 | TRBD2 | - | CASSFLRTSGVRNEQFF | TGCGCCAGCAGCTTCTTACGGACTAGCGGGGTAAGGAATGAGCAGTTCTTC
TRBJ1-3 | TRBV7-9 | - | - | CASSRANTGSGNTIYF | TGTGCCAGCAGCCGAGCCAACACAGGGTCTGGAAACACCATATATTTT
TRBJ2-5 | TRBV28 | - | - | CASSVASRGEVGETQYF | TGTGCCAGCAGTGTAGCCAGCAGGGGCGAGGTGGGGGAGACCCAGTACTTC
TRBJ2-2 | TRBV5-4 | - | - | CASSLLGRENTGELFF | TGTGCCAGCAGCTTGCTGGGCAGGGAGAACACCGGGGAGCTGTTTTTT
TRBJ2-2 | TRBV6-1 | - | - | CAGREAGELFF | TGTGCCGGAAGGGAGGCCGGGGAGCTGTTTTTT
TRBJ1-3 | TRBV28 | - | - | CASSLVQAASGNTIYF | TGTGCCAGCAGTTTAGTTCAGGCCGCCTCTGGAAACACCATATATTTT
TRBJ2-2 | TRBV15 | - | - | CATSRDLAGELFF | TGTGCCACCAGCAGAGATCTCGCCGGGGAGCTGTTTTTT
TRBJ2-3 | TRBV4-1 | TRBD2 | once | CASSQDWRRGGRADTQYF | TGCGCCAGCAGCCAAGACTGGCGGCGGGGGGGCCGTGCAGATACGCAGTATTTT
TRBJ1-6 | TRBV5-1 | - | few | CASRTENSPLHF | TGCGCCAGCAGGACGGAGAATTCACCCCTCCACTTT
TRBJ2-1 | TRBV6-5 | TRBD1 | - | CASRTGGGNEQFF | TGTGCCAGCAGAACAGGGGGAGGCAATGAGCAGTTCTTC
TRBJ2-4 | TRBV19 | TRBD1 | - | CASSALGQGELAKNIQYF | TGTGCCAGTAGTGCCCTGGGACAGGGGGAATTAGCCAAAAACATTCAGTACTTC
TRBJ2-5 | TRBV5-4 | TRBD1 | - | CASSSQIGQGSETQYF | TGTGCCAGCAGCTCACAAATCGGACAGGGGAGTGAGACCCAGTACTTC
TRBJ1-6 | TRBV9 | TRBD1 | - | CASSGGTGGNSPLHF | TGTGCCAGCAGCGGGGGGACAGGGGGTAATTCACCCCTCCACTTT
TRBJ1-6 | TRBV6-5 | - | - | CASSYFENSPLHF | TGTGCCAGCAGTTACTTCGAGAATTCACCCCTCCACTTT
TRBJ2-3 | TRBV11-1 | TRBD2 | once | CASSSGLAGRTDTQYF | TGTGCCAGCAGTAGCGGACTAGCGGGGCGCACAGATACGCAGTATTTT
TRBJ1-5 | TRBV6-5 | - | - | CASRIDRNQPQHF | TGTGCCAGCAGAATAGACAGAAATCAGCCCCAGCATTTT
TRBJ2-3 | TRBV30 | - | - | CAWSVGGTDTQYF | TGTGCCTGGAGTGTCGGAGGCACAGATACGCAGTATTTT
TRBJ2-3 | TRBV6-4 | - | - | CASSELPSTDTQYF | TGTGCCAGCAGTGAGCTACCTAGCACAGATACGCAGTATTTT
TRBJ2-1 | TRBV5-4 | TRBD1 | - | CASSLEAGQGYNEQFF | TGTGCCAGCAGCTTGGAAGCGGGACAGGGGTACAATGAGCAGTTCTTC
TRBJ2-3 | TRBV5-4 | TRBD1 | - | CASSWGVDRGQTDTQYF | TGTGCCAGCAGCTGGGGGGTGGACAGGGGGCAGACAGATACGCAGTATTTT
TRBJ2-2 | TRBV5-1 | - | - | CASSPLGGLKNTGELFF | TGCGCCAGCAGCCCCTTGGGGGGTCTGAAGAACACCGGGGAGCTGTTTTTT
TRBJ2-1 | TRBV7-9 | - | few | CASSTGLTYNEQFF | TGTGCCAGCAGCACAGGGCTCACCTACAATGAGCAGTTCTTC
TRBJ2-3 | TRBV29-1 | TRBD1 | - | CSVRTGGTDTQYF | TGCAGCGTCCGGACAGGGGGCACAGATACGCAGTATTTT
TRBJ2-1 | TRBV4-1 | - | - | CASSQEGASRGPYNEQFF | TGCGCCAGCAGCCAAGAAGGGGCTTCGCGGGGGCCTTACAATGAGCAGTTCTTC
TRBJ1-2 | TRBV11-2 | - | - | CASSYSSTGYTF | TGTGCCAGCAGCTATAGCAGTACCGGCTACACCTTC
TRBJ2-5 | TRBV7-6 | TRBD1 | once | CASSSTGGSGETQYF | TGTGCCAGCAGCTCGACAGGGGGTTCGGGGGAGACCCAGTACTTC
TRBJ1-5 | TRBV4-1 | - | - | CASSSSGSPDQPQHF | TGCGCCAGCAGCTCGTCGGGGAGCCCTGATCAGCCCCAGCATTTT
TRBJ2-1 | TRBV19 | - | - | CASSIERQSNEQFF | TGTGCCAGTAGTATAGAAAGACAGAGCAATGAGCAGTTCTTC
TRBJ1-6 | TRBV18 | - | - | CASSPLVLSSYNSPLHF | TGTGCCAGCTCACCACTGGTCCTCAGCTCCTATAATTCACCCCTCCACTTT
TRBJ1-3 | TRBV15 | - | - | CATSRSPAGASGNTIYF | TGTGCCACCAGCAGATCCCCGGCGGGGGCCTCTGGAAACACCATATATTTT
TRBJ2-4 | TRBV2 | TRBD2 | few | CASEGASGGIDIQYF | TGTGCCAGCGAAGGGGCTAGCGGGGGGATAGACATTCAGTACTTC
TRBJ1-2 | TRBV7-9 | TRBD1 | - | CASSTRDSPRGYTF | TGTGCCAGCAGCACGAGGGACAGCCCGAGGGGCTACACCTTC
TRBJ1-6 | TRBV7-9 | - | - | CASTGQPASYNSPLHF | TGTGCCAGCACAGGACAGCCAGCCTCCTATAATTCACCCCTCCACTTT